This T cell receptor (beta chain) appears in the sequencing data of a study of T cell repertoires in cytomegalovirus infection. About the research overall: An indication of both CMV infection and matching HLA type came from public TCR beta signatures.

Per germline, CDR1 DFQATT and CDR2 SNEGSKA (reference sequence). The CDR3 has 16 residues. The V gene end was trimmed by 4 bases and the J gene end by 4 bases; junction bases not matched to a gene: 15. Via MiXCR, TCRdb re-called the reads, giving one row per CDR3 protein. The sample has roughly 990,000 distinct CDR3 sequences; 30% to 40% are singletons. With regard to this clonotype: Its antigen is not known.

V gene TRBV20-1 combines with J gene TRBJ1-1; TRBD1 agrees at 7 bases. The sample was cultured CD8+ T cells from PBMCs, taken from culture after CMV antigen stimulation. This clonotype was sampled from a human donor in good health (CMV status not recorded). Some clones in this sample may be carry-over from other donors' samples. CDR3 sequence reads: CSAKRRAGGRGTEAFF. For the CDR3, the DNA is TGCAGTGCTAAGCGGAGGGCAGGGGGAAGAGGCACTGAAGCTTTCTTT.